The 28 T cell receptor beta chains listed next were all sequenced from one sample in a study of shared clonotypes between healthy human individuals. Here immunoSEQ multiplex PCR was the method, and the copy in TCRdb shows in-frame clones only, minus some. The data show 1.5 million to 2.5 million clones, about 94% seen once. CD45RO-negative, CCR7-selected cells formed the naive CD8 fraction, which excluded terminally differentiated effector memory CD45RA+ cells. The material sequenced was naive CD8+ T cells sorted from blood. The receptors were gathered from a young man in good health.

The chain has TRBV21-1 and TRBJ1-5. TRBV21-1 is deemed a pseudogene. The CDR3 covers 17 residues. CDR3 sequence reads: CASSPGNPLCSNQPQHF. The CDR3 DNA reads TGTGCCAGCAGCCCGGGTAATCCACTGTGTAGCAATCAGCCCCAGCATTTT.

CDR3 loop: CASSLSGADEQFF. CDR3 bases: TGTGCCAGCAGCCTCTCGGGGGCCGATGAGCAGTTCTTC. The chain links TRBV4-2 to TRBJ2-1; D may match TRBD1 or TRBD2 (6 bases each). Germline V gives CDR1 LGHNA, CDR2 YNFKEQ. Trimming took 4 bases from V and 8 from J, leaving 12 bases between them. The CDR3 runs to 13 residues.

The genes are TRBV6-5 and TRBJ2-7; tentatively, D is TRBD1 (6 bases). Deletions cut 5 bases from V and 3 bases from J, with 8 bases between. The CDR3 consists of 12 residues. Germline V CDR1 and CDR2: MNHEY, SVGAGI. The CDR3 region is CASSHRDYEQYF. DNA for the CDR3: TGTGCCAGCAGTCACAGGGACTACGAGCAGTACTTC.

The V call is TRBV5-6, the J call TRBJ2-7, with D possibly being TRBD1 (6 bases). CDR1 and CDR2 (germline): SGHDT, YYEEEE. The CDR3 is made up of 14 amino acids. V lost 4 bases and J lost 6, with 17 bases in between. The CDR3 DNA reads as TGTGCCAGCAGCCCGACAGGCCCCCTGCCCGAGCAGTACTTC. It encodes CASSPTGPLPEQYF.

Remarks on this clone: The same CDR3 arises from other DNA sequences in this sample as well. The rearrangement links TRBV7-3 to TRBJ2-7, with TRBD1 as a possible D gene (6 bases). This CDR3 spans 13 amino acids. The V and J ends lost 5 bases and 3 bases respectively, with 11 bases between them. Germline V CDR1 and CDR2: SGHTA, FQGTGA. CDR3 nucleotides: TGTGCCAGCAGCCCTACAGGGAGCTACGAGCAGTACTTC. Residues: CASSPTGSYEQYF. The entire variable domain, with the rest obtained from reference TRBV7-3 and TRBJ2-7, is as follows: GAGVSQTPSNKVTEKGKYVELRCDPISGHTALYWYRQSLGQGPEFLIYFQGTGAADDSGLPNDRFFAVRPEGSVSTLKIQRTERGDSAVYLCASSPTGSYEQYFGPGTRLTVT.

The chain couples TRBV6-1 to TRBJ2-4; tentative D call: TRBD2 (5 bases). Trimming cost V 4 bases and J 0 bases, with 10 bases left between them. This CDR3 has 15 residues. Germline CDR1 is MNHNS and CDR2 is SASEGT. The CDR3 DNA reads TGTGCCAGCAGTGGCCGGACTCTAGCCAAAAACATTCAGTACTTC. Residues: CASSGRTLAKNIQYF.

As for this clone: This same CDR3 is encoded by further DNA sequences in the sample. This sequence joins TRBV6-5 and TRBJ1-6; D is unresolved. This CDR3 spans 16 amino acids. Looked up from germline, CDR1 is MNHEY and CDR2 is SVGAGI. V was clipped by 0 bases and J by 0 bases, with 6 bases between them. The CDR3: CASSYSGSSYNSPLHF. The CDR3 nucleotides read TGTGCCAGCAGTTACTCCGGGAGCTCCTATAATTCACCCCTCCACTTT.

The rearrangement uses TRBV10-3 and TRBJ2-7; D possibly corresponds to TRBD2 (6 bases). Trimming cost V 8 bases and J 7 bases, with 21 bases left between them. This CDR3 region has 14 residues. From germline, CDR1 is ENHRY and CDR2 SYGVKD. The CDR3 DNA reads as TGTGCCATCGGGGACTCCTTTGAGAGTGGAGAGCAGTACTTC. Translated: CAIGDSFESGEQYF.

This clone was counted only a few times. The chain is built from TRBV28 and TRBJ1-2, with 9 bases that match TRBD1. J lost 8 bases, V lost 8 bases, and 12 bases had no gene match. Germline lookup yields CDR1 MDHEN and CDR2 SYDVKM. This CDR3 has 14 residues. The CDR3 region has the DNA TGTGCCAGCTGGCCGGCGGGGACAGGGAAGGGCTACACCTTC. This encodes CASWPAGTGKGYTF.

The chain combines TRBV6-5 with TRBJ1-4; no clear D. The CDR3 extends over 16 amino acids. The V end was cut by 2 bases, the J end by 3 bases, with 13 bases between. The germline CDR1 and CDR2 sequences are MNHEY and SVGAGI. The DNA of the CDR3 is TGTGCCAGCAGTTACGGCTCGGTTACGGCTAATGAAAAACTGTTTTTT. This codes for CASSYGSVTANEKLFF.

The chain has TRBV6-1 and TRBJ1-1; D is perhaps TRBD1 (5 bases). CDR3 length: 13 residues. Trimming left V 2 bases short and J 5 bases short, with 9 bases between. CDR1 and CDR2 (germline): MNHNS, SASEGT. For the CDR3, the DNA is TGTGCCAGCAGTGAACGGGGGTGGACTGAAGCTTTCTTT. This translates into CASSERGWTEAFF.

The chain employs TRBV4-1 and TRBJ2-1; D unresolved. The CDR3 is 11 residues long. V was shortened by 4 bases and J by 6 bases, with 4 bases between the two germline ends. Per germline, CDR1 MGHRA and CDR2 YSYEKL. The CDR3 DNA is TGCGCCAGCAGCCGCTCCAATGAGCAGTTCTTC. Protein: CASSRSNEQFF.

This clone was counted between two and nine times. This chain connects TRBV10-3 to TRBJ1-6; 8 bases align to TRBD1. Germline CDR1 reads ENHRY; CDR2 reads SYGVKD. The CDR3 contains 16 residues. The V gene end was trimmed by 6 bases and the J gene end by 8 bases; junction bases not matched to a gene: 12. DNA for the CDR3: TGTGCCATCAGGGTGACAGGGGATGGGGAGGATTCACCCCTCCACTTT. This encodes CAIRVTGDGEDSPLHF.

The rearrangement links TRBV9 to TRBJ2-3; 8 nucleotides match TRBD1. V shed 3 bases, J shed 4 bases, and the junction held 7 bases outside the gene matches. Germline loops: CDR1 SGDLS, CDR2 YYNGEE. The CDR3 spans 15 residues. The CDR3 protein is CASSGTGTLADTQYF. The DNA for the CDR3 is TGTGCCAGCAGCGGGACAGGGACCCTCGCAGATACGCAGTATTTT.

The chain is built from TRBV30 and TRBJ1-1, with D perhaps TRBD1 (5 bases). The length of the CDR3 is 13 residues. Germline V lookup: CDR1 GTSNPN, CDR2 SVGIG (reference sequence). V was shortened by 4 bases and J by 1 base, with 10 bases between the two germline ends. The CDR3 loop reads CAWNPGTNTEAFF. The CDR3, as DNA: TGTGCCTGGAACCCCGGGACGAACACTGAAGCTTTCTTT.

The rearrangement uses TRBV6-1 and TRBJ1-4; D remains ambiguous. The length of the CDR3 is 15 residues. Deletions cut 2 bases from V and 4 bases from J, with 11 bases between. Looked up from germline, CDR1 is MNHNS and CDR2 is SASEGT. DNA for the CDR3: TGTGCCAGCAGTGAATTCCGGCAGGTTAATGAAAAACTGTTTTTT. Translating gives CASSEFRQVNEKLFF.

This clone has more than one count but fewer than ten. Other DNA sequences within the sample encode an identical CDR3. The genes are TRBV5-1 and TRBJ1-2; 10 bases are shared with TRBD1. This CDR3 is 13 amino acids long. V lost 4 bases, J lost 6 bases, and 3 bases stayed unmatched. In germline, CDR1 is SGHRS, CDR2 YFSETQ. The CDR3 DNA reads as TGCGCCAGCAGCGTGGGACAGGGGAATGGCTACACCTTC. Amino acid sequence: CASSVGQGNGYTF.

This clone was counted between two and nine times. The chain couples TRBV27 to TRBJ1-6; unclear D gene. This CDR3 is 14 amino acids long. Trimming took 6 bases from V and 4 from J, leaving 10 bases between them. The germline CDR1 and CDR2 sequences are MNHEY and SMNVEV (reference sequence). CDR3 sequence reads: CASSSGAYNSPLHF. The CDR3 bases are TGTGCCAGCAGCTCGGGAGCGTATAATTCACCCCTCCACTTT.

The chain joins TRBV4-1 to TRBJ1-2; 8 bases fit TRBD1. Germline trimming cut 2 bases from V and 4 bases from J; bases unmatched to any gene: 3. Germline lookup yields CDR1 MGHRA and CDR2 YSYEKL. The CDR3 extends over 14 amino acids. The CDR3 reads CASSQKTGAYGYTF. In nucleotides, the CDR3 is TGCGCCAGCAGCCAAAAGACAGGGGCCTATGGCTACACCTTC.

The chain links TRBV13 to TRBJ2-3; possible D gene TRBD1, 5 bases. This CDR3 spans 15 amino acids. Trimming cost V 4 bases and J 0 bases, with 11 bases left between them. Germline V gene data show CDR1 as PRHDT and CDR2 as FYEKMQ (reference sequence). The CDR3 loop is CASSSQGASTDTQYF. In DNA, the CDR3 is TGTGCCAGCAGCTCGCAGGGTGCGAGCACAGATACGCAGTATTTT.

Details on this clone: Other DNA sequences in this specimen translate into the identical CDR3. CDR3: CASSPAGGYEQYF. CDR3 nucleotide sequence: TGTGCCAGCAGCCCCGCGGGGGGCTACGAGCAGTACTTC. The rearrangement uses TRBV7-9 and TRBJ2-7, with TRBD2 matching 8 bases. The V gene end was trimmed by 5 bases and the J gene end by 3 bases; junction bases not matched to a gene: 3. CDR1 SEHNR and CDR2 FQNEAQ come from the germline V gene (reference sequence). This CDR3 is built from 13 residues.

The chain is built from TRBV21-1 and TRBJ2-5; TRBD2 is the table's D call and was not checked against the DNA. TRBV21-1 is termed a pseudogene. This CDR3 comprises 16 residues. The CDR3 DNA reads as TGTGCCAGCAGCCGAGGGGCTAGCGGGAGGAAAGAGACCCAGTACTTC. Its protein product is CASSRGASGRKETQYF.

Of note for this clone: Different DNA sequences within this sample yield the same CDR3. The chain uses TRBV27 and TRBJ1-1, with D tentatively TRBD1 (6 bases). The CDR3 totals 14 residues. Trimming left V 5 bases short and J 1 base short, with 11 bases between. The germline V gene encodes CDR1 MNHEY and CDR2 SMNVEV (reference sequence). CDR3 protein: CASSLGQWNTEAFF. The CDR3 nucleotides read TGTGCCAGCAGTCTCGGACAGTGGAACACTGAAGCTTTCTTT.

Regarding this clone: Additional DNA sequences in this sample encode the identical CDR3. The CDR3, as DNA: TGTGCCAGCAGTTACGGGAAGGGAACTGAAGCTTTCTTT. As protein: CASSYGKGTEAFF. This chain links TRBV6-5 with TRBJ1-1; D ambiguous. CDR1 and CDR2 from the germline V gene are MNHEY and SVGAGI. The CDR3 runs to 13 residues. The V end was cut by 2 bases, the J end by 5 bases, with 9 bases between.

The DNA of the CDR3 is TGTGCCAGCAGCCAAGATTATCGGACTAATCAGCCCCAGCATTTT. This encodes CASSQDYRTNQPQHF. This chain uses TRBV4-2 with TRBJ1-5; D remains unclear. The CDR3 consists of 15 residues. The germline V gene encodes CDR1 LGHNA and CDR2 YNFKEQ. Trimming took off 0 bases at V and 4 bases at J, with 10 bases between the two ends.

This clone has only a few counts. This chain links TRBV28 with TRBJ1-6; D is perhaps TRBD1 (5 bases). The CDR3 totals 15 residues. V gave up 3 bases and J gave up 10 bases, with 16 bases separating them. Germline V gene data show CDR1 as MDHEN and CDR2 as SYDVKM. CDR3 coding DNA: TGTGCCAGCAGTTTGTATAGGGGCTCGGTCTCACCCCTCCACTTT. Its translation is CASSLYRGSVSPLHF.

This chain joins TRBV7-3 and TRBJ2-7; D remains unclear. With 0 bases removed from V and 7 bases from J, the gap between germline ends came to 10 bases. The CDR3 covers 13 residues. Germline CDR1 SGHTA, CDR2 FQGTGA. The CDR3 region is CASSLTGLGEQYF. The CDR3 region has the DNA TGTGCCAGCAGCTTAACCGGGTTGGGGGAGCAGTACTTC.

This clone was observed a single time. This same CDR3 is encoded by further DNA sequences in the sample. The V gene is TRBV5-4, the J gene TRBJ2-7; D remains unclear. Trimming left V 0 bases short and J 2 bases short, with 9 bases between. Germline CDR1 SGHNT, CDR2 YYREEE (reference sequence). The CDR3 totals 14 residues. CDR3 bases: TGTGCCAGCAGCTTGGAGGGTAGCCCCTACGAGCAGTACTTC. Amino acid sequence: CASSLEGSPYEQYF. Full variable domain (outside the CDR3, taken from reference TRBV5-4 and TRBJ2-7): ETGVTQSPTHLIKTRGQQVTLRCSSQSGHNTVSWYQQALGQGPQFIFQYYREEENGRGNFPPRFSGLQFPNYSSELNVNALELDDSALYLCASSLEGSPYEQYFGPGTRLTVT.